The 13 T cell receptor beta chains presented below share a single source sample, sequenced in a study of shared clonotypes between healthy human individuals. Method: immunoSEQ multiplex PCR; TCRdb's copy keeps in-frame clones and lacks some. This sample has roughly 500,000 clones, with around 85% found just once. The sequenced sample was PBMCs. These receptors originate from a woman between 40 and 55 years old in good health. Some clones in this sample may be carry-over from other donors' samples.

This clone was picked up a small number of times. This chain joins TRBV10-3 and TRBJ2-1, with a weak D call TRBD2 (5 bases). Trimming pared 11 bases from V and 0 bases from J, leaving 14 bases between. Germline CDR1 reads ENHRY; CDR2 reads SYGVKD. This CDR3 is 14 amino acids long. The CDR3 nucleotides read TGTGCCTCTTGGACTCCAAGCTCCTACAATGAGCAGTTCTTC. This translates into CASWTPSSYNEQFF.

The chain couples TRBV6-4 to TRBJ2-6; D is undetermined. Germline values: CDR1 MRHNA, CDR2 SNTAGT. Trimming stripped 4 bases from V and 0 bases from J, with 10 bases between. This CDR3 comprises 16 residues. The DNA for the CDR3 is TGTGCCAGCAGTGTGGGCGGCAGCTCTGGGGCCAACGTCCTGACTTTC. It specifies CASSVGGSSGANVLTF.

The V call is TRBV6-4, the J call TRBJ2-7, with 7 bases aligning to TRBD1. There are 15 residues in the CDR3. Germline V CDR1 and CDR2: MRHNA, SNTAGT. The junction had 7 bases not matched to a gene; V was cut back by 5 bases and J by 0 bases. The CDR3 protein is CASSPGTAFSYEQYF. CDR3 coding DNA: TGTGCCAGCAGTCCCGGGACAGCCTTCTCCTACGAGCAGTACTTC.

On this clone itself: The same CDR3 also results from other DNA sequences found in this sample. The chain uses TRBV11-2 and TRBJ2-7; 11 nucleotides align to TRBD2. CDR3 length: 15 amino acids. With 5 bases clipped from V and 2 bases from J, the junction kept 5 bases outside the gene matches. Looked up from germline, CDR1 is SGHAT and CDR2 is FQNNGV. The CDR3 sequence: CASSAGTSGTYEQYF. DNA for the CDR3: TGTGCCAGCAGCGCCGGGACTAGCGGAACCTACGAGCAGTACTTC.

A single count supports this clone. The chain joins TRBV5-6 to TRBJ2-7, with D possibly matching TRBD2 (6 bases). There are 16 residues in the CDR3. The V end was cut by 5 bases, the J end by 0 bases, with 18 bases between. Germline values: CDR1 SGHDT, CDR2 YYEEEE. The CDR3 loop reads CASSWGVGPLSYEQYF. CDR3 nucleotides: TGTGCCAGCAGTTGGGGGGTTGGGCCCCTCTCCTACGAGCAGTACTTC.

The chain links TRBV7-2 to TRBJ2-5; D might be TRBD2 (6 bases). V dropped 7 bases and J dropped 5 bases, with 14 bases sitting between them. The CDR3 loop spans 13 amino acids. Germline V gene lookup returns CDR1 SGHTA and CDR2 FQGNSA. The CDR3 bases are TGTGCCAGCAAGCCACTAGCTTTCGAGACCCAGTACTTC. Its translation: CASKPLAFETQYF.

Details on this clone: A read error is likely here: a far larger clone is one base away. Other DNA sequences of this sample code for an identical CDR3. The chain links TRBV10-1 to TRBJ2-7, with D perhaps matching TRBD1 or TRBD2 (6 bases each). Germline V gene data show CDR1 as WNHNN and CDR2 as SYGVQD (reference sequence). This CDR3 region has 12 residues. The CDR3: CASGGGTYEQYF. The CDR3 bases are TGCGCCAGTGGGGGCGGGACCTACGAGCAGTACTTT.

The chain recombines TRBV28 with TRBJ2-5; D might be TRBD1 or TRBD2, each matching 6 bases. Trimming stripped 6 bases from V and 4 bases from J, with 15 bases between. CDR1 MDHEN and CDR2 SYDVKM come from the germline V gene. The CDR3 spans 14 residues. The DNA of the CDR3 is TGTGCCAGCAGGGCTACAGGGAGGCCAGAGACCCAGTACTTC. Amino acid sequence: CASRATGRPETQYF.

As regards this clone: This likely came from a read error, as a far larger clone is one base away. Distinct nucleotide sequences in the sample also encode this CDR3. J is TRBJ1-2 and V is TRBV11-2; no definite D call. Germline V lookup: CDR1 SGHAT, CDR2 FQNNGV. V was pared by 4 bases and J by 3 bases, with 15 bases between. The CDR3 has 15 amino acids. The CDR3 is CASSSLSGRDYGYTF. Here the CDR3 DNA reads TGTGCCAGCAGCTCGTTGTCAGGTCGGGACTATGGCTACACCTTC.

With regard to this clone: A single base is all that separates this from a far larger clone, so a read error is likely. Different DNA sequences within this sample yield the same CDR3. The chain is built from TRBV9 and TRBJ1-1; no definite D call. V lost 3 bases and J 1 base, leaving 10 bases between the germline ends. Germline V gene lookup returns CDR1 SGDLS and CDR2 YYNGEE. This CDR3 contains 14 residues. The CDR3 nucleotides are TGTGCCAGCAGCGGGGGTTACCCGAACACTGAAGCTTTCTTT. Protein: CASSGGYPNTEAFF.

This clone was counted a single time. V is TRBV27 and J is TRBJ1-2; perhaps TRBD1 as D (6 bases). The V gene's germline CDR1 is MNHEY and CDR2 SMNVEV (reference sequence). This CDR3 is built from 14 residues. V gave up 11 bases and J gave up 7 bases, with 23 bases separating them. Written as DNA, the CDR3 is TGTGCCTCCAACCCCAGGGGAGGCGGGGGTGGCTACACCTTC. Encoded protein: CASNPRGGGGGYTF.

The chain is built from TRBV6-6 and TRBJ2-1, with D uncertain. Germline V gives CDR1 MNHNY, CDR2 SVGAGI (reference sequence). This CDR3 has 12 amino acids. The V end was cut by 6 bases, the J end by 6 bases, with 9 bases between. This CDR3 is CASSPRPNEQFF. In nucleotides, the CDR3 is TGTGCCAGCAGCCCGCGCCCCAATGAGCAGTTCTTC.

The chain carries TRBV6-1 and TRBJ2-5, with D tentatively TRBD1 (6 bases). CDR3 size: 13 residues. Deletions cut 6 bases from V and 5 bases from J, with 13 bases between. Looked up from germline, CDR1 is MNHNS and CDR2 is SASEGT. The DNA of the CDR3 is TGTGCCAGCAGACAGGGCATCGGGGAGACCCAGTACTTC. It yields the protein CASRQGIGETQYF.